This passage covers 22 T cell receptor beta chains from one sample sequenced in a study of blood T cell repertoires in COVID-19. TCRdb's copy holds only in-frame clones and misses some; the assay was immunoSEQ multiplex PCR. The sample comprises some 510,000 clones, around nine tenths of which are singletons, and 1.5% to 2% rests with the top ten. Sequenced: PBMCs or T cells enriched from blood (not recorded which). The receptor source for this set is a woman in her 40s who had recovered from COVID-19.

V and J are TRBV6-2 or TRBV6-3 and TRBJ1-5, with a weak D call TRBD1 (5 bases). The CDR3 has 14 residues. V lost 2 bases to trimming and J lost 7 bases, with 12 bases between them. Germline lookup yields CDR1 MNHEY and CDR2 SVGEGT. CDR3 bases: TGTGCCAGCAGTTACCGTGGGGGGGGACAGCCCCAGCATTTT. It is translated as CASSYRGGGQPQHF.

This chain uses TRBV7-9 with TRBJ1-3; 7 nucleotides agree with TRBD1. CDR3 size: 16 residues. V shed 4 bases and J 5 bases; nucleotides not matched to a gene: 11. Germline-derived CDR1 and CDR2 are SEHNR and FQNEAQ (reference sequence). CDR3 coding DNA: TGTGCCAGCAGCTCTTGGACAGGAGGGGACAGAAACACCATATATTTT. The encoded protein is CASSSWTGGDRNTIYF.

V usage is TRBV4-3 and J usage is TRBJ1-1; the D gene is possibly TRBD1 (6 bases). CDR1 LGHNA and CDR2 YSLEER come from the germline V gene. The CDR3 spans 15 residues. The germline V and J ends were trimmed by 4 bases and 3 bases, with 15 bases remaining between them. CDR3 in DNA: TGCGCCAGCAGCCCTACAGGGCCCTTCGACACTGAAGCTTTCTTT. Amino acids: CASSPTGPFDTEAFF.

This chain connects TRBV4-1 to TRBJ2-1; D gene ambiguous. Looked up from germline, CDR1 is MGHRA and CDR2 is YSYEKL. Trimming removed 0 bases from V and 0 bases from J, with 6 bases in between. CDR3 length equals 15 residues. CDR3 protein: CASSQERPSYNEQFF. The DNA of the CDR3 is TGCGCCAGCAGCCAAGAGCGGCCCTCCTACAATGAGCAGTTCTTC.

The chain couples TRBV9 to TRBJ2-7, with D possibly TRBD1 on 5 matching bases. Germline V gives CDR1 SGDLS, CDR2 YYNGEE. The length of the CDR3 is 14 residues. V was shortened by 0 bases and J by 3 bases, with 10 bases between the two germline ends. The CDR3 sequence is CASSVDQGNYEQYF. As DNA, the CDR3 is TGTGCCAGCAGCGTAGACCAGGGTAACTACGAGCAGTACTTC. Full variable domain (rest looked up from reference TRBV9 and TRBJ2-7): DSGVTQTPKHLITATGQRVTLRCSPRSGDLSVYWYQQSLDQGLQFLIQYYNGEERAKGNILERFSAQQFPDLHSELNLSSLELGDSALYFCASSVDQGNYEQYFGPGTRLTVT.

Written as DNA, the CDR3 is TGTGCCAGTACTGACAGGGGGCGCACAGATACGCAGTATTTT. This codes for CASTDRGRTDTQYF. The genes are TRBV19 and TRBJ2-3; 10 bases fit TRBD1. Looked up from germline, CDR1 is LNHDA and CDR2 is SQIVND (reference sequence). Germline trimming cut 7 bases from V and 1 base from J; bases unmatched to any gene: 2. There are 14 residues in the CDR3.

For the CDR3, the DNA is TGCGCCAGCGACCCTCCCTTTTGGTGGCGGGGACAGATTATATACGAGCAGTACTTC. Amino acids: CASDPPFWWRGQIIYEQYF. The chain employs TRBV5-1 and TRBJ2-7; the D gene is possibly TRBD1 (7 bases). This CDR3 is 19 amino acids long. Germline CDR1 is SGHRS and CDR2 is YFSETQ. Between the trimmed V and J ends, which lost 7 bases and 4 bases, there was a span of 33 bases.

The chain has TRBV9 and TRBJ2-1; 7 bases align to TRBD2. Per germline, CDR1 SGDLS and CDR2 YYNGEE. The ends lost 4 bases at V and 5 bases at J; junction bases unmatched: 6. The CDR3 spans 14 residues. The CDR3 DNA reads TGTGCCAGCAGCCCCCGGACTAGAGACAATGAGCAGTTCTTC. Protein: CASSPRTRDNEQFF.

This rearrangement joins TRBV27 to TRBJ2-7; possibly TRBD1 for D (5 bases). The CDR3 runs to 17 residues. Germline V gives CDR1 MNHEY, CDR2 SMNVEV (reference sequence). V lost 0 bases, J lost 0 bases, and 15 bases lay in between. The chain's CDR3 is CASSLSKGPGISYEQYF. CDR3 nucleotide sequence: TGTGCCAGCAGTTTATCGAAAGGCCCAGGGATCTCCTACGAGCAGTACTTC.

The chain carries TRBV6-1 and TRBJ1-5; no reliable D call. The germline CDR1 and CDR2 sequences are MNHNS and SASEGT. V gave up 2 bases and J gave up 0 bases, with 8 bases separating them. CDR3 length equals 15 residues. The CDR3 reads CASSETGSSNQPQHF. CDR3 sequence (DNA): TGTGCCAGCAGTGAAACGGGGAGTAGCAATCAGCCCCAGCATTTT.

The genes are TRBV27 and TRBJ2-2; 7 nucleotides line up with TRBD1. This CDR3 is 16 amino acids long. V lost 6 bases and J lost 3; bases outside the gene matches: 10. The germline V gene has CDR1 MNHEY and CDR2 SMNVEV (reference sequence). Written as DNA, the CDR3 is TGTGCCAGCAGCCCAATCGACAGGGCCCACACCGGGGAGCTGTTTTTT. This encodes CASSPIDRAHTGELFF.

The chain combines TRBV5-5 with TRBJ1-1; the match to TRBD1 covers 11 bases. The J segment lost 3 bases and the V segment lost 4 bases, leaving 5 bases of the junction unmatched. This CDR3 is 15 amino acids long. Germline V CDR1 and CDR2: SGHKS, YYEKEE (reference sequence). Here the CDR3 DNA reads TGTGCCAGCAGCCCTCGGGACAGGGGGGACACTGAAGCTTTCTTT. Translation gives CASSPRDRGDTEAFF. The whole variable domain, filled in from reference TRBV5-5 and TRBJ1-1, reads DAGVTQSPTHLIKTRGQQVTLRCSPISGHKSVSWYQQVLGQGPQFIFQYYEKEERGRGNFPDRFSARQFPNYSSELNVNALLLGDSALYLCASSPRDRGDTEAFFGQGTRLTVV.

The CDR3 region has the DNA TGTGCCAGCAGCTTATCTATCTCCACAGATACGCAGTATTTT. Translated: CASSLSISTDTQYF. The genes are TRBV7-9 and TRBJ2-3; D is unresolved. Trimming stripped 2 bases from V and 2 bases from J, with 8 bases between. Germline V lookup: CDR1 SEHNR, CDR2 FQNEAQ (reference sequence). This CDR3 has 14 residues. Variable domain in full (rest from reference TRBV7-9 and TRBJ2-3): DTGVSQNPRHKITKRGQNVTFRCDPISEHNRLYWYRQTLGQGPEFLTYFQNEAQLEKSRLLSDRFSAERPKGSFSTLEIQRTEQGDSAMYLCASSLSISTDTQYFGPGTRLTVL.

In this sample, this clone turned up once. The chain carries TRBV6-5 and TRBJ1-5; D uncertain. The CDR3 has 11 residues. The V end was cut by 4 bases, the J end by 4 bases, with 2 bases between. The germline CDR1 and CDR2 sequences are MNHEY and SVGAGI. CDR3 in DNA: TGTGCCAGCAGTTCGAATCAGCCCCAGCATTTT. This gives the protein CASSSNQPQHF.

The chain has TRBV5-5 and TRBJ1-2, with TRBD1 matching over 9 bases. This CDR3 contains 18 residues. Germline V gene data show CDR1 as SGHKS and CDR2 as YYEKEE (reference sequence). V was clipped by 2 bases and J by 3 bases; unmatched bases: 14. Here the CDR3 reads CASSFVGQGQSKDYGYTF. As DNA, the CDR3 is TGTGCCAGCAGCTTTGTGGGACAGGGACAAAGCAAGGACTATGGCTACACCTTC.

The rearrangement links TRBV2 to TRBJ2-1; 8 bases map to TRBD1. The germline gives CDR1 SNHLY, CDR2 FYNNEI. This CDR3 is 14 amino acids long. The V gene end was trimmed by 8 bases and the J gene end by 16 bases; junction bases not matched to a gene: 19. DNA for the CDR3: TGTGCCAGCTCCGGTCAGGGGGCAACTACAATACAATTCTTC. Its protein is CASSGQGATTIQFF.

The rearrangement links TRBV7-6 to TRBJ1-1; the D gene is possibly TRBD1 (5 bases). V lost 1 base and J 4 bases, leaving 13 bases between the germline ends. The CDR3 loop spans 15 amino acids. The germline gives CDR1 SGHVS, CDR2 FNYEAQ. Written as DNA, the CDR3 is TGTGCCAGCAGCTTAGACCGTCGGGGGGGCACTGAAGCTTTCTTT. Protein sequence: CASSLDRRGGTEAFF.

This chain joins TRBV24-1 and TRBJ1-5, with TRBD1 identical over 7 bases. The CDR3 sequence is 15 residues long. The germline CDR1 and CDR2 sequences are KGHDR and SFDVKD. V gave up 4 bases and J gave up 2 bases; unmatched junction bases: 4. The CDR3 sequence is CATSESGTGNQPQHF. The CDR3 nucleotides read TGTGCCACCAGTGAATCCGGGACAGGCAATCAGCCCCAGCATTTT.

This chain links TRBV9 with TRBJ2-7, with TRBD2 matching over 11 bases. After removal of 4 bases from V and 5 bases from J, the junction contained 8 bases not matched to a gene. Per the germline V gene, CDR1 is SGDLS and CDR2 is YYNGEE. The CDR3 consists of 15 residues. In DNA form, the CDR3 reads TGTGCCAGCAGCCCTACTAGCGGGAGTTCCCACGAGCAGTACTTC. This encodes CASSPTSGSSHEQYF.

V and J are TRBV12-3 or TRBV12-4 and TRBJ1-3, with a tentative D call TRBD1 (6 bases). V lost 6 bases to trimming and J lost 2 bases, with 8 bases between them. This CDR3 contains 13 residues. CDR3 protein: CASRQGTGNTIYF. The DNA of the CDR3 is TGTGCCAGCAGGCAGGGGACTGGAAACACCATATATTTT.

V usage is TRBV18 and J usage is TRBJ2-3, with 7 bases fitting TRBD2. Germline CDR1 reads KGHSH; CDR2 reads LQKENI. The junction had 17 bases not matched to a gene; V was cut back by 5 bases and J by 3 bases. The CDR3 covers 18 residues. In DNA, the CDR3 is TGTGCCAGCTCATCTAGCGGCGGGGGTGTCTTGCTGACAGATACGCAGTATTTT. Amino acids: CASSSSGGGVLLTDTQYF.

The chain combines TRBV30 with TRBJ2-7; TRBD2 is a possible D gene (6 bases). CDR3 length: 14 amino acids. V shed 3 bases and J shed 0 bases, with 12 bases lying between them. Germline values: CDR1 GTSNPN, CDR2 SVGIG (reference sequence). CDR3 loop: CAWRAIGGSYEQYF. DNA for the CDR3: TGTGCCTGGAGAGCAATCGGGGGCTCCTACGAGCAGTACTTC.